This TCR beta chain is drawn from a study of beta chain features in type 1 diabetes. Study results and caveats: The naive, central memory and Treg TCRB repertoires looked more alike in patients than they did in healthy donors. In all four CD4+ subsets, TCRB CDR3 length was significantly, moderately reduced in type 1 diabetes. Shorter templates may be favored by PCR, equally so in patients and controls.

This clone was observed a handful of times. Antigen specificity is unknown. Sorting of CD4+ naive, central memory, regulatory and stem cell-like memory cells was performed via CD45RO/CCR7/CD25/CD127/CD95/CD27. The study reverse transcribed the entire isolated RNA, so it sequenced expressed TCRB transcripts. This table comes from immunoSEQ multiplex PCR, and its TCRdb copy is limited to in-frame clones, with some not included. Of approximately 170,000 clones listed, about 9.1% are singletons. The CDR3 has 16 residues. The germline V gene encodes CDR1 SGHNT and CDR2 YYREEE (reference sequence). V lost 1 base, J lost 2 bases, and 15 bases lay in between.

This clonotype was obtained from a young woman in good health. V and J are TRBV5-4 and TRBJ2-5; TRBD1 is a possible D gene (7 bases). Sequencing input: central memory CD4+ T cells from blood. The CDR3 DNA is TGTGCCAGCAGCTTGACAGGGGCGGGGACGCAAGAGACCCAGTACTTC. Encoded protein: CASSLTGAGTQETQYF.